This TCR beta chain was captured in a study of T cell changes during pregnancy in multiple sclerosis. The data were produced by immunoSEQ multiplex PCR, yet TCRdb's version contains in-frame clones alone and is incomplete. The table has about 44,000 clones, roughly 92% seen once. The sequencing input was peripheral blood. The clonotype comes from a female donor with multiple sclerosis, enrolled in a pregnancy study.

This chain's CDR3 is CARSIGTARPDTQYF. As DNA, the CDR3 is TGTGCCAGAAGCATCGGGACCGCAAGGCCAGATACGCAGTATTTT. The J gene is TRBJ2-3, the V gene TRBV5-3; D may correspond to TRBD1 or TRBD2 (5 bases each). TRBV5-3 carries the ORF label, with uncertain function. V was pared by 4 bases and J by 4 bases, with 16 bases between. This CDR3 is built from 15 residues.